This T cell receptor beta chain stems from a study of Graves' ophthalmopathy and Graves' hyperthyroidism. Study outcomes and limitations: The model's prediction of ophthalmopathy progression had about 70% sensitivity and 72% to 80% specificity. Blood shared most expanded thyroid clonotypes above 0.001 frequency. A model of 13 signatures distinguished ophthalmopathy from stable hyperthyroidism at under 90% sensitivity and 70% to 84% specificity.

The CDR3 is made up of 15 amino acids. Per germline, CDR1 LGHNA and CDR2 YSLEER. V was pared by 3 bases and J by 5 bases, with 16 bases between. Orbital computed tomography, thyroid ultrasound, TRAb, serum thyroxine and clinical symptoms formed the basis of diagnosis. RNA transcripts were the template, and TCR beta CDR3 regions were amplified from them. The authors performed first-round RT-PCR with HTBI primers and then a second-round multiplex PCR. TCRdb processed the multiplex PCR reads anew with MiXCR; each CDR3 protein has one entry. The table lists around 1,000,000 distinct CDR3 sequences, roughly 35% of them singletons. This clonotype appeared many times. What it binds is not known.

The rearrangement links TRBV4-3 to TRBJ1-2; a weak D match, TRBD1 (5 bases). The sample comprised peripheral blood or thyroid tissue (not recorded which). The TCR comes from an adult man with Graves' hyperthyroidism. Here the CDR3 reads CASSQDTGTDYGYTF. The CDR3 nucleotides read TGCGCCAGCAGCCAGGATACCGGGACTGATTATGGCTACACCTTC.